A selection of T cell receptor beta chains follows, all from one sample in a study of naive and memory T cell subsets. From the UMI-ligation and nested PCR reads, TCRdb called clonotypes with MiXCR, one entry per CDR3 protein. The data show over 100,000 distinct CDR3 sequences, 36% seen once. Material for sequencing was central memory CD4+ T cells from blood. The receptors were sampled from a human donor in good health. Both conserved end residues are part of each CDR3. The D gene is left open where the match is weak. Clone sizes are given selectively: once, few, many, or a class where the clone is expanded.

TRBJ2-2,TRBD1,many,TRBV12-3/TRBV12-4,TGTGCCAGCAGTTTGGGGACAGGGACCGGGGAGCTGTTTTTT,CASSLGTGTGELFF
TRBJ2-7,-,-,TRBV3-1,TGTGCCAGCAGCCAACTCGGTCCCTACGAGCAGTACTTC,CASSQLGPYEQYF
TRBJ2-3,TRBD2,few,TRBV29-1,TGCAGCGTTCAACTAGCGGGAGACGCAGATACGCAGTATTTT,CSVQLAGDADTQYF
TRBJ2-7,-,-,TRBV28,TGTGCCAGCAGGCAGAGGATTGAGGAGCAGTACTTC,CASRQRIEEQYF
TRBJ2-1,TRBD1,-,TRBV6-5,TGTGCCAGCAGTTACACGAGGGACAGCAACAATGAGCAGTTCTTC,CASSYTRDSNNEQFF
TRBJ2-3,TRBD2,-,TRBV5-1,TGCGCCAGCAGCTTGGAAGTAGCGGGAGCAGATACGCAGTATTTT,CASSLEVAGADTQYF
TRBJ1-1,-,many,TRBV29-1,TGCAGCGCTCTCTCCCATTTGAACACTGAAGCTTTCTTT,CSALSHLNTEAFF
TRBJ1-4,TRBD1,-,TRBV5-1,TGCGCCAGCAGCGGCACAGGACAGGGCGGAGAAAAACTGTTTTTT,CASSGTGQGGEKLFF
TRBJ2-5,TRBD1,-,TRBV28,TGTGCCAGCAGTTCTCCCGGGACAGGGGTGGAGACCCAGTACTTC,CASSSPGTGVETQYF
TRBJ2-5,-,few,TRBV12-3/TRBV12-4,TGTGCCAGCAGTTTAGTTCTCCTAGCGCTTCAAGAGACCCAGTACTTC,CASSLVLLALQETQYF
TRBJ2-3,-,few,TRBV20-1,TGCAGTGCTAGAAGGTCAGATACGCAGTATTTT,CSARRSDTQYF
TRBJ2-7,-,-,TRBV6-2/TRBV6-3,TGTGCCAGCAGAACGACTAACCCCTACGAGCAGTACTTC,CASRTTNPYEQYF
TRBJ1-5,-,-,TRBV28,TGTGCCAGCAGTCCTATCAAAACAGGGAAGAACCATCAGCCCCAGCATTTT,CASSPIKTGKNHQPQHF
TRBJ2-5,-,-,TRBV7-6,TGTGCCAGCAGCTTAATAGGGGCCGGACAGTACCAAGAGACCCAGTACTTC,CASSLIGAGQYQETQYF
TRBJ2-1,TRBD1,few,TRBV12-3/TRBV12-4,TGTGCCAGCAGTTTCCGGACAGGGAACGAGCAGTTCTTC,CASSFRTGNEQFF
TRBJ1-2,-,-,TRBV7-3,TGTGCCAGCAGCTTAACGCGGGAGGATGGCTACACCTTC,CASSLTREDGYTF
TRBJ2-7,TRBD1,-,TRBV6-1,TGTGCCAGCAGTGACTTCGGACAGGGCTACGAGCAGTACTTC,CASSDFGQGYEQYF
TRBJ2-5,-,-,TRBV20-1,TGCAGTGCTAGAGGGGGGGCCGCGGAGACCCAGTACTTC,CSARGGAAETQYF